The source of this T cell receptor (beta chain) is a study of CD8 T cells in ankylosing spondylitis. Between the trimmed V and J ends, which lost 4 bases and 8 bases, there was a span of 18 bases. Germline V CDR1 and CDR2: MNHEY, SVGAGI. The CDR3 sequence is 15 residues long. MiXCR, run by TCRdb on the 5' RACE reads, gives a single entry per CDR3 protein. The sample lists hundreds of thousands of distinct CDR3 sequences, 32% occurring once. The chain recombines TRBV6-5 with TRBJ2-4; TRBD2 might be the D (7 bases). What was sequenced was blood, either unsorted or a sorted T cell fraction (not recorded which). This sequence originates from a male donor with ankylosing spondylitis or in good health (not recorded which). CDR3 protein: CASSSHGGRGDIQYF. Here the CDR3 DNA reads TGTGCCAGCAGTTCCCACGGGGGGCGCGGTGACATTCAGTACTTC.